This entry features one TCR beta chain sequence. Its antigen remains undetermined. Per-base qualities were not stored, and no clone one base away is much larger. The time point label here, explained by the study, means: patch test 2, 6 weeks after DPC sensitization. What this sample's treatment or condition label stands for: therapeutic diphenylcyclopropenone sensitization with weekly scalp DPC. At each patch-test visit, blood was drawn before the patch test was applied. Patients were considered eligible if aged 18 to 70, diagnosed with alopecia and deemed suitable for DPC therapy, and patients were excluded if pregnant. Total RNA was extracted from unfractionated whole blood collected in Tempus Blood RNA tubes. This sample is drawn from a study of human T cells and chemical hapten exposure (dated by TCRdb to the early 2020s). Concerning the study at large: For sensitization, 2% DPC in acetone was applied to a 2 cm by 2 cm area of upper inner arm skin. Weekly therapeutic DPC doses were additionally applied to the scalp of patients throughout the roughly 23-week study period. Patch testing was performed on the upper back with Finn chambers containing 0.01% DPC, and the patch tests were scored after 6 days according to International Contact Dermatitis Research Group standards. The mostly female patient cohort included alopecia areata with under or over 50% scalp involvement, alopecia totalis and alopecia universalis. The libraries were sequenced as a pool, and the TCR yield per sample differed mostly because of small variations in library volumes within the pool. This study followed changes in the peripheral blood TCR repertoire in vivo during primary and secondary sensitization of alopecia patients to the hapten diphenylcyclopropenone (DPC). Blood was sampled from patients pre-sensitization (week 0) and at 2, 6 and about 24 weeks after DPC sensitization. Approximately 28 alopecia patients provided blood for TCR sequencing at one to four time points (pre-sensitization, 2, 6 and 24 weeks).

What the work shows at the level of the full study, not this receptor alone: Compared with pre-sensitization or healthy control sets, expanded TCRs formed significantly more large CDR3 similarity clusters, which is consistent with antigen-driven responses. Because all patients had alopecia, a presumed autoimmune disease, the immune response of the patients might differ from that of healthy individuals. The number of TCRs above 1 in 1000 frequency did not change with DPC sensitization; there was no evidence of global repertoire structure alterations. A positive correlation was found between the number of PT1 expanded TCRs and patch test score, with significance reached at thresholds 8, 16 and 32 but not 4. Repeated subsampling changed both the strength of the expansion versus patch-test correlation and the threshold at which that correlation became significant.

The library came from RACE. Sequencing was performed on a NextSeq 500. During library preparation, unique molecular identifiers were attached to individual cDNA molecules so that TCRs could be counted quantitatively and reproducibly. For every blood RNA sample, sequencing covered both the TCR alpha and TCR beta chains. Under the source paper's analysis protocol: Samples had a median of roughly 87,000 TCRs, with a range from about 23,224 to 700,000. V, J and CDR3 annotation of the TCR reads was performed with the Decombinator software suite. To make PS versus PT1 abundance plots, every sample was subsampled to the same number of TCRs (28,000). Expanded TCRs were defined as absent before sensitization and observed at least eight times at the 2-week time point. Using fastp at Q25 and MiXCR, TCRdb reprocessed the public reads and kept productive beta chains. One record per CDR3 amino acid sequence lists the most common genes and DNA. What appears here as the V and J calls and clone size reflects TCRdb's work, not the paper's. A total of approximately 120,000 distinct CDR3 sequences appear in this sample, about a tenth of them only once. The ten largest clones take up 3.1% of the sample.

This sequence was found in a woman in her 40s with alopecia areata. Some clones in this sample may be carry-over from other donors' samples. The material was whole blood, obtained in connection with sensitization to the hapten diphenylcyclopropenone (DPC).

The CDR3 amino acid sequence is: CASSYTDSWGAFF. The nucleotides read TGTGCCAGCAGTTACACTGACTCCTGGGGGGCTTTCTTT. The sequence joins TRBV6-5 to TRBJ1-1; the D segment could be TRBD1, given 5 matching bases. V and J lose 2 bases and 11 bases, and a span of 15 bases separates them. From the cysteine up to the phenylalanine, the CDR3 has a length of 13 residues. Only the CDR3 DNA is retained, 39 bases long and in frame from the first base. Reading the germline V gene gives CDR1 MNHEY and CDR2 SVGAGI.